This is a list of T cell receptor beta chains from one sample in a study of regulatory T cells in long-lasting Graves disease. Using its own MiXCR run on the multiplex PCR reads, TCRdb lists one record per CDR3 protein. Of 400,000 to 600,000 distinct CDR3 sequences in the sample, roughly 21% were seen once. The sequences come from peripheral blood mononuclear cells (PBMCs), collected when the disease was refractory, from a patient treated with antithyroid drugs. All receptors derive from a female donor with Graves disease. Each CDR3 is given with its conserved first and last residue. D genes are given only for firm matches. Some rows have no size entry. The others give once, few or many, or a class for an expanded clone.

TRBJ2-2	TRBD1	many	TRBV12-3/TRBV12-4	TGTGCCACCAGTCAGGGGGTCACCGGGGAGCTGTTTTTT	CATSQGVTGELFF
TRBJ1-3	NA	many	TRBV28	TGTGCCAGCAGTACAGGGCCTGGAAACACCATATATTTT	CASSTGPGNTIYF
TRBJ1-2	TRBD1	many	TRBV7-2	TGTGCCAGCACCTTGGACAGGGACTATGGCTACACCTTC	CASTLDRDYGYTF
TRBJ2-7	NA	many	TRBV27	TGTGCCAGCAGTCCCCTCGGGGCGTCCTACGAGCAGTACTTC	CASSPLGASYEQYF
TRBJ1-1	NA	many	TRBV20-1	TGCAGTGCTCCTAGGCCCACTGAAGCTTTCTTT	CSAPRPTEAFF
TRBJ1-4	NA	many	TRBV6-1	TGTGCCAGCAGTGGTCAGGGAAGGTCTGCAACTAATGAAAAACTGTTTTTT	CASSGQGRSATNEKLFF
TRBJ2-5	NA	many	TRBV20-1	TGCAGTGCTAGAGGAAATCAGGGCGGTGAGACCCAGTACTTC	CSARGNQGGETQYF
TRBJ1-2	NA	NA	TRBV5-1	TGCGCCAGCAGCTTGGAAGGATCCGTGAGCTACACCTTC	CASSLEGSVSYTF
TRBJ2-7	TRBD1	NA	TRBV11-2	TGTGCCAGCAGCCAAACCCGGGACAGTGGAACCTACGAGCAGTACTTC	CASSQTRDSGTYEQYF
TRBJ2-7	NA	few	TRBV9	TGTGCCAGCAGCGTAGAACCGGCCAGCTCCTACGAGCAGTACTTC	CASSVEPASSYEQYF
TRBJ2-7	NA	many	TRBV6-2/TRBV6-3	TGTGCCAGCAGTTACTCGGACGGTTCTACCTACGAGCAGTACTTC	CASSYSDGSTYEQYF
TRBJ1-1	NA	many	TRBV20-1	TGCAGTGCTAGAGATGGTACAGGGTACACTGAAGCTTTCTTT	CSARDGTGYTEAFF
TRBJ2-4	TRBD2	NA	TRBV6-1	TGTGCCAGCAGCCTCTCAGGCCCCCCCCTAGCGGGAGGGCGGGACATTCAGTACTTC	CASSLSGPPLAGGRDIQYF
TRBJ2-5	NA	NA	TRBV5-6	TGTGCCAGCAGCTTGTTCTTCGTGATTGACGAGGAGACCCAGTACTTC	CASSLFFVIDEETQYF
TRBJ1-1	NA	NA	TRBV7-9	TGTGCCAGCAGCCCACCACAGGGTTCGAACACTGAAGCTTTCTTT	CASSPPQGSNTEAFF
TRBJ1-2	TRBD1	many	TRBV4-2	TGTGCCAGCAGCCAAGAGGGGACAGTTAACTATGGCTACACCTTC	CASSQEGTVNYGYTF
TRBJ2-2	NA	NA	TRBV12-3/TRBV12-4	TGTGCCAGCAGTATGGGGACTTTTGCCGGGGAGCTGTTTTTT	CASSMGTFAGELFF
TRBJ2-2	NA	once	TRBV25-1	TGTGCCAGCAGTGAACCCCTTAGTCGATCTCGAGGGGAGGCCGGGGAGCTGTTTTTT	CASSEPLSRSRGEAGELFF
TRBJ2-3	TRBD2	few	TRBV12-3/TRBV12-4	TGTGCCAGCAGTTTCTCCCCGGGGGGTGAGGGGACGCAGTATTTT	CASSFSPGGEGTQYF
TRBJ2-2	TRBD1	NA	TRBV6-1	TGTGCCAGCAGGGACAGGGGATATAACACCGGGGAGCTGTTTTTT	CASRDRGYNTGELFF
TRBJ2-2	TRBD2	NA	TRBV4-1	TGCGCCAGCAGCCAAGGGACTAGCGGGGGGTATACCGGGGAGCTGTTTTTT	CASSQGTSGGYTGELFF
TRBJ1-2	NA	many	TRBV2	TGTGCCAGCAGTACGGACTCTAATGGCTACACCTTC	CASSTDSNGYTF
TRBJ2-5	TRBD2	few	TRBV7-3	TGTGCCAGCAGCCCCCAGGGACTAGCGGGCCAAGAGACCCAGTACTTC	CASSPQGLAGQETQYF
TRBJ1-1	NA	NA	TRBV7-9	TGTGCCAGCAGCACCGGGTGGGGCACTGAAGCTTTCTTT	CASSTGWGTEAFF
TRBJ2-2	NA	NA	TRBV7-2	TGTGCCAGCAGCTTAGGGCTGGTGAACACCGGGGAGCTGTTTTTT	CASSLGLVNTGELFF
TRBJ2-7	NA	NA	TRBV4-1	TGCGCCAGCAGCCAAGATGTAGGGGCTTTATACGAGCAGTACTTC	CASSQDVGALYEQYF
TRBJ2-5	NA	many	TRBV12-5	TGTGCTAGTGGTTTGCTCCTCGGGCGGGAAGAGACCCAGTACTTC	CASGLLLGREETQYF
TRBJ2-5	TRBD2	NA	TRBV4-1	TGCGCCAGCAGCCAAGGAGCGGGAGTAGGAGAGACCCAGTACTTC	CASSQGAGVGETQYF
TRBJ1-2	NA	many	TRBV25-1	TGTGCCAGCAGTGAACGGGGGGCGGTTAACTATGGCTACACCTTC	CASSERGAVNYGYTF
TRBJ1-5	TRBD1	NA	TRBV20-1	TGCAGTGCTAGTCCAGGACAGGGAAATATATGGGGAGGACAGCCCCAGCATTTT	CSASPGQGNIWGGQPQHF
TRBJ2-7	NA	many	TRBV6-5	TGTGCCAGCAGTTACAGACCGGCCGGTTCTGCCGAGCAGTACTTC	CASSYRPAGSAEQYF
TRBJ2-3	NA	NA	TRBV7-2	TGTGCCAGCAGCTTTTCACGACGCACTAGCCGCGCGCCCCCAACTAGCACAGATACGCAGTATTTT	CASSFSRRTSRAPPTSTDTQYF
TRBJ1-2	TRBD1	many	TRBV19	TGTGCCAGTACCGGACAGGGCGGACTAGTCTATGGCTACACCTTC	CASTGQGGLVYGYTF
TRBJ2-7	NA	many	TRBV12-3/TRBV12-4	TGTGCCAGCAGTTTGGGCAGGACGGCGGAGCAGTACTTC	CASSLGRTAEQYF
TRBJ1-1	NA	many	TRBV7-2	TGTGCCAGCAGCTTAGGAAACCTGGGAAACACTGAAGCTTTCTTT	CASSLGNLGNTEAFF
TRBJ2-2	NA	few	TRBV24-1	TGTGCCACCGAGGTGGCCGGGGAGCTGTTTTTT	CATEVAGELFF
TRBJ1-1	TRBD1	NA	TRBV7-6	TGTGCCAGCAGCTTAGCGCCGGAGTTATCAGGGGGGATGAAGACTGAAGCTTTCTTT	CASSLAPELSGGMKTEAFF
TRBJ2-2	TRBD2	many	TRBV12-3/TRBV12-4	TGTGCCAGCAGCTGGGGGGGTTCAGTCAACACCGGGGAGCTGTTTTTT	CASSWGGSVNTGELFF
TRBJ1-5	NA	few	TRBV19	TGTGCCAGTTCCTATGACAGTGGCGGCAATCAGCCCCAGCATTTT	CASSYDSGGNQPQHF
TRBJ1-1	TRBD1	once	TRBV20-1	TGCAGTGCTAGAGGAGTCCAGGGGGCGGGCACTGAAGCTTTCTTT	CSARGVQGAGTEAFF
TRBJ2-2	NA	NA	TRBV6-1	TGTGCCAGCAGTCAACAAGAGAACACCGGGGAGCTGTTTTTT	CASSQQENTGELFF
TRBJ2-5	NA	many	TRBV7-2	TGTGCCAGCAGCTTGGGGGGGGGCCGGGTGGAGACCCAGTACTTC	CASSLGGGRVETQYF
TRBJ1-5	TRBD1	NA	TRBV6-2/TRBV6-3	TGTGCCAGCAGTTACTCTGCTTTTCCGGGACAGGTGCATCATTTT	CASSYSAFPGQVHHF
TRBJ2-2	TRBD2	NA	TRBV7-2	TGTGCCAGCAGCAGAGGACTAGAGGCCGGGGAGCTGTTTTTT	CASSRGLEAGELFF
TRBJ2-7	NA	many	TRBV5-1	TGCGCCAGCAGCTTGACCGGGAGCAACGAGCAGTACTTC	CASSLTGSNEQYF
TRBJ1-6	NA	many	TRBV20-1	TGCAGTGCTAAGACCGGGCCAGGGAATTCACCCCTCCACTTT	CSAKTGPGNSPLHF